Detailed here is one T cell receptor (beta chain). Method: immunoSEQ multiplex PCR; TCRdb's copy keeps in-frame clones and lacks some. The sample shows approximately 17,000 clones, about 85% of them seen only once. Germline CDR1 reads MDHEN; CDR2 reads SYDVKM. V dropped 2 bases and J dropped 1 base, with 11 bases sitting between them. The CDR3 totals 15 residues. Regarding time point: week 3, after first cycle of checkpoint inhibitor. The data belong to a study of blood T cell dynamics during melanoma immunotherapy. Across the whole study: Standard first-line treatment here was pembrolizumab or nivolumab plus ipilimumab in metastatic melanoma.

The chain has TRBV28 and TRBJ1-1; D is possibly TRBD1 (6 bases). The origin of this receptor is a human donor with melanoma. The source material was blood, sampled from a patient treated with checkpoint blockade. The CDR3: CASSLPGASNTEAFF. In DNA form, the CDR3 reads TGTGCCAGCAGTTTACCGGGGGCTTCGAACACTGAAGCTTTCTTT.